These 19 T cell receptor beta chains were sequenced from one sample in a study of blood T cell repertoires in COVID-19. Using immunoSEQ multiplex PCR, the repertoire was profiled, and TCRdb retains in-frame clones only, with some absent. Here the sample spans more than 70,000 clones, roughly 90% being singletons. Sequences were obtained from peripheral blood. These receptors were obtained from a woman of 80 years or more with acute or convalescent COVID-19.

The chain's CDR3 is CASRLTSGSYEQYF. The CDR3 nucleotides are TGTGCCAGCAGGCTTACTAGCGGCTCCTACGAGCAGTACTTC. The chain links TRBV7-2 to TRBJ2-7; the match to TRBD2 covers 8 bases. With V trimmed by 6 bases and J by 0 bases, 4 bases remained unmatched. The CDR3 has 14 amino acids. The V gene's germline CDR1 is SGHTA and CDR2 FQGNSA.

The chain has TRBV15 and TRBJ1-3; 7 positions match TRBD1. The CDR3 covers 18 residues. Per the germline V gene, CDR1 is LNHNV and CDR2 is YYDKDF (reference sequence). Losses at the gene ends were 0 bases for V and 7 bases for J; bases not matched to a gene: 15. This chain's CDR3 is CATSRDPNRGGGGNTIYF. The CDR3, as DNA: TGTGCCACCAGCAGAGATCCCAACAGGGGCGGAGGAGGCAACACCATATATTTT.

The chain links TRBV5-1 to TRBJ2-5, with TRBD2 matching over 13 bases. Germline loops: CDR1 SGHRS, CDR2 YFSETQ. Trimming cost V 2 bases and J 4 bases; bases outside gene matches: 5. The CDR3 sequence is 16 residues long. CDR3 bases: TGCGCCAGCAGCTTTGGACTAGCGGGGGCCGGAGAGACCCAGTACTTC. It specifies CASSFGLAGAGETQYF.

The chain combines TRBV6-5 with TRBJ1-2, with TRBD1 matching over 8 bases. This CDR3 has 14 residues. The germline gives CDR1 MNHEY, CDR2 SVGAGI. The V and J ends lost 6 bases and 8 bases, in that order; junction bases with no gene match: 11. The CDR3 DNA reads TGTGCCAGCAGAAGTGACAGGGGCTCGGGGGGCTACACCTTC. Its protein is CASRSDRGSGGYTF.

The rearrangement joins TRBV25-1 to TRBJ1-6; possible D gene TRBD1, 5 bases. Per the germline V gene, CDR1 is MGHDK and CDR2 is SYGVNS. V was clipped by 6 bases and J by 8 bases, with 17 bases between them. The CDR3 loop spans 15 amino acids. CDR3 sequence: CASSPRGDSDSPLHF. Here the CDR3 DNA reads TGTGCCAGCAGCCCTAGAGGGGACTCAGATTCACCCCTCCACTTT. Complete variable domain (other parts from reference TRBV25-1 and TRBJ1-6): EADIYQTPRYLVIGTGKKITLECSQTMGHDKMYWYQQDPGMELHLIHYSYGVNSTEKGDLSSESTVSRIRTEHFPLTLESARPSHTSQYLCASSPRGDSDSPLHFGNGTRLTVT.

The CDR3, as DNA: TGTGCCACCAGTGCACAGTCTACCCAGGGGCAGTTCTTC. This encodes CATSAQSTQGQFF. The V call is TRBV24-1, the J call TRBJ2-1, with D maybe TRBD1 (5 bases). The CDR3 is 13 residues long. CDR1 is KGHDR and CDR2 is SFDVKD in the germline V gene. Trimming pared 5 bases from V and 12 bases from J, leaving 16 bases between.

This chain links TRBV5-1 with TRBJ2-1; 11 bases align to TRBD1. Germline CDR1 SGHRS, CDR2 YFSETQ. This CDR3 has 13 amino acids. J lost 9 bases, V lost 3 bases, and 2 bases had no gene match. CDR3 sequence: CASSWTGGVEQFF. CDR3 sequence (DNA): TGCGCCAGCAGCTGGACAGGGGGCGTTGAGCAGTTCTTC. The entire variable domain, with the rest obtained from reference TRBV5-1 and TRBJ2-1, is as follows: KAGVTQTPRYLIKTRGQQVTLSCSPISGHRSVSWYQQTPGQGLQFLFEYFSETQRNKGNFPGRFSGRQFSNSRSEMNVSTLELGDSALYLCASSWTGGVEQFFGPGTRLTVL.

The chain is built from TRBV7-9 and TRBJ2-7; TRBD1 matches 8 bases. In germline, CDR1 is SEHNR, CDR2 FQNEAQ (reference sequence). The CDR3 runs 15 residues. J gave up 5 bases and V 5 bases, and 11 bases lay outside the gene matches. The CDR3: CASSPIGNRGNEQYF. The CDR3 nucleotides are TGTGCCAGCAGCCCCATAGGGAACAGGGGGAACGAGCAGTACTTC. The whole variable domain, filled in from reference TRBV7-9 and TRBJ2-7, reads DTGVSQNPRHKITKRGQNVTFRCDPISEHNRLYWYRQTLGQGPEFLTYFQNEAQLEKSRLLSDRFSAERPKGSFSTLEIQRTEQGDSAMYLCASSPIGNRGNEQYFGPGTRLTVT.

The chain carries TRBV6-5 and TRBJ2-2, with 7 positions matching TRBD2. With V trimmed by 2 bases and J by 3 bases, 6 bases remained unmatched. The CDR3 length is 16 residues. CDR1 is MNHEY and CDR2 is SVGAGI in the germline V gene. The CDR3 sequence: CASSYAGGSYTGELFF. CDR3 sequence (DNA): TGTGCCAGCAGTTACGCCGGGGGGTCCTACACCGGGGAGCTGTTTTTT.

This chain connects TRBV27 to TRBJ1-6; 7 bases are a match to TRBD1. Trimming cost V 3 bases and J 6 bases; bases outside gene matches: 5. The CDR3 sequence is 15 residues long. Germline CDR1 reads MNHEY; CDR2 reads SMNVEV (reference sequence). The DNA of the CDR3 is TGTGCCAGCAGTTTGGAGGGGGCCGTTAATTCACCCCTCCACTTT. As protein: CASSLEGAVNSPLHF.

Written as DNA, the CDR3 is TGCGCCAGCAGCAGAGGAGGTCAAGAGACCCAGTACTTC. The encoded protein is CASSRGGQETQYF. The chain recombines TRBV5-1 with TRBJ2-5; D might be TRBD2 (5 bases). V dropped 4 bases and J dropped 2 bases, with 9 bases sitting between them. Germline loops: CDR1 SGHRS, CDR2 YFSETQ. The length of the CDR3 is 13 residues.

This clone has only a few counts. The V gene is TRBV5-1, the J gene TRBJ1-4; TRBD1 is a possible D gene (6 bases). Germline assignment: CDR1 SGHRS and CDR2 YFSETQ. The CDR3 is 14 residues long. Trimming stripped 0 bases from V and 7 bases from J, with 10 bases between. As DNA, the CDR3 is TGCGCCAGCAGCTTGGAAACAGGGCGTGAAAAACTGTTTTTT. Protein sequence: CASSLETGREKLFF.

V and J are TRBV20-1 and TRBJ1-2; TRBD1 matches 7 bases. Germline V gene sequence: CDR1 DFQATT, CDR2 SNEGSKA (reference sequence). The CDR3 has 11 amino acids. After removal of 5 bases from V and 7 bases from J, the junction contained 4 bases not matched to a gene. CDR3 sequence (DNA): TGCAGTGCTTGGGACAGTAGTGGCTACACCTTC. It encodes CSAWDSSGYTF.

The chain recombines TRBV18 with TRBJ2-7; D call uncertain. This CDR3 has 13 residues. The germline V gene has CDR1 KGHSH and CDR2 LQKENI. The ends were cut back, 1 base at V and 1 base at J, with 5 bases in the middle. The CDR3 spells CASSPQLSYEQYF. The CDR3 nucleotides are TGTGCCAGCTCACCACAACTTTCCTACGAGCAGTACTTC.

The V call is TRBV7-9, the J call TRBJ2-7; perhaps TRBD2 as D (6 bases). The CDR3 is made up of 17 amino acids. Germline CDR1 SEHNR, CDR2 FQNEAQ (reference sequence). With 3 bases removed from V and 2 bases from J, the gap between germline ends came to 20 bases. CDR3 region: CASSLYGGRGITYEQYF. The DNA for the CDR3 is TGTGCCAGCAGCTTGTATGGTGGACGGGGGATTACCTACGAGCAGTACTTC.

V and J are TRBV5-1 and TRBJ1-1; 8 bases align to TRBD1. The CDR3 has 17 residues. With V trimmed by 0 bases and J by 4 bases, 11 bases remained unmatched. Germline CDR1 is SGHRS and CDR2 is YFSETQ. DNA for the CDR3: TGCGCCAGCAGCTTGGTGGGACAGGTGTACGGAGGCACTGAAGCTTTCTTT. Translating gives CASSLVGQVYGGTEAFF.

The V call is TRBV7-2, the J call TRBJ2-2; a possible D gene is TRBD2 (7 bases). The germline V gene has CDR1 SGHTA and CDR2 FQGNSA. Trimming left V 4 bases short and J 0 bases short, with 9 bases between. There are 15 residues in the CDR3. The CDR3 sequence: CASSWRGPNTGELFF. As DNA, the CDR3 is TGTGCCAGCAGCTGGCGGGGGCCGAACACCGGGGAGCTGTTTTTT.

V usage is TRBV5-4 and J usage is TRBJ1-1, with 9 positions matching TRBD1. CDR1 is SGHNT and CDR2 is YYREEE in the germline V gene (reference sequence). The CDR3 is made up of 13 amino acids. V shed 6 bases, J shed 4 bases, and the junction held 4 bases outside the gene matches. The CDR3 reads CASNRDRATEAFF. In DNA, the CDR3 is TGTGCCAGCAACAGGGACAGGGCCACTGAAGCTTTCTTT. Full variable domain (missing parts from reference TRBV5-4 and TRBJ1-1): ETGVTQSPTHLIKTRGQQVTLRCSSQSGHNTVSWYQQALGQGPQFIFQYYREEENGRGNFPPRFSGLQFPNYSSELNVNALELDDSALYLCASNRDRATEAFFGQGTRLTVV.

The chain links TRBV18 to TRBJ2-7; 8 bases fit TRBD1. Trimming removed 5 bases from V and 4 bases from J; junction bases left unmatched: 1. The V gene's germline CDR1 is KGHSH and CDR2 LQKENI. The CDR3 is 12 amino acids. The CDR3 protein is CASSGQGYEQYF. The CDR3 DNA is TGTGCCAGCTCAGGACAGGGATACGAGCAGTACTTC.